These 16 T cell receptor beta chains were sequenced from one sample in a study of cytomegalovirus exposure and HLA in healthy donors. The PCR was carried out with 60 Vbeta primers and 13 Jbeta primers. Assay used: immunoSEQ multiplex PCR; TCRdb lists only in-frame clones, some missing. The profile shows 150,000 to 200,000 clones, about 79% of them singletons. What was sequenced was PBMCs. The receptors shown here come from a woman aged 45-59 years in good health and CMV-seropositive.

CDR3 sequence: CASSRSGSYEQYF. DNA of the CDR3: TGTGCCAGCAGCCGAAGCGGGAGCTACGAGCAGTACTTC. The V gene is TRBV11-2, the J gene TRBJ2-7, with 8 bases that match TRBD2. V was pared by 5 bases and J by 3 bases, with 3 bases of the junction left unmatched. The CDR3 totals 13 residues. Per the germline V gene, CDR1 is SGHAT and CDR2 is FQNNGV. Full variable domain (rest looked up from reference TRBV11-2 and TRBJ2-7): EAGVAQSPRYKIIEKRQSVAFWCNPISGHATLYWYQQILGQGPKLLIQFQNNGVVDDSQLPKDRFSAERLKGVDSTLKIQPAKLEDSAVYLCASSRSGSYEQYFGPGTRLTVT.

The gene calls are TRBV5-5 and TRBJ1-1; 8 bases line up with TRBD1. This CDR3 is 12 amino acids long. Germline V CDR1 and CDR2: SGHKS, YYEKEE (reference sequence). V was clipped by 4 bases and J by 5 bases; unmatched bases: 1. DNA of the CDR3: TGTGCCAGCAGCCAGGGGGCTACTGAAGCTTTCTTT. It yields the protein CASSQGATEAFF.

Note on this clone: One end of the junction fails to match germline, which may point to a read error. Other DNA sequences within the sample encode an identical CDR3. The chain employs TRBV7-2 and TRBJ1-1; unclear D gene. This CDR3 contains 15 residues. Germline values: CDR1 SGHTA, CDR2 FQGNSA. The CDR3 protein is CASSLGSGMNTEAFF. The CDR3 DNA follows: TGCGCCAGCAGCTTAGGGTCCGGGATGAACACTGAAGCTTTCTTT.

This clone has a handful of counts. This sequence joins TRBV27 and TRBJ1-2, with D perhaps matching TRBD1 (5 bases). Trimming pared 0 bases from V and 4 bases from J, leaving 9 bases between. The CDR3 covers 14 residues. The germline gives CDR1 MNHEY, CDR2 SMNVEV (reference sequence). The CDR3 DNA is TGTGCCAGCAGTTTATCGGGGGGAACCTATGGCTACACCTTC. Protein product: CASSLSGGTYGYTF.

The chain recombines TRBV19 with TRBJ1-2, with D maybe TRBD1 (6 bases). The V end was cut by 6 bases, the J end by 3 bases, with 14 bases between. This CDR3 contains 14 residues. In germline, CDR1 is LNHDA, CDR2 SQIVND (reference sequence). The CDR3 DNA reads as TGTGCCAGTAGGCAGGGGACGTTGGACTATGGCTACACCTTC. Translated: CASRQGTLDYGYTF.

This rearrangement joins TRBV2 to TRBJ1-5; D remains ambiguous. Germline CDR1 reads SNHLY; CDR2 reads FYNNEI. The CDR3 contains 12 residues. Trimming shortened V by 1 base and J by 7 bases, and 5 bases separated the two germline ends. CDR3 bases: TGTGCCAGCAGTGAAGGGCTCCAGCCCCAGCATTTT. Its protein product is CASSEGLQPQHF.

This clone was detected only a few times. The chain has TRBV7-2 and TRBJ1-1; 7 bases align to TRBD1. V lost 5 bases, J lost 0 bases, and 3 bases stayed unmatched. CDR1 and CDR2 (germline): SGHTA, FQGNSA. The CDR3 is 14 amino acids. CDR3 amino acids: CASSRGQLNTEAFF. The CDR3 nucleotides are TGTGCCAGCAGCAGGGGACAGCTGAACACTGAAGCTTTCTTT.

Only a few counts were recorded for this clone. The gene calls are TRBV6-1 and TRBJ1-5, with D maybe TRBD1 (6 bases). The CDR3 has 13 amino acids. Trimming pared 9 bases from V and 3 bases from J, leaving 12 bases between. Germline V gives CDR1 MNHNS, CDR2 SASEGT. The CDR3 DNA reads as TGTGCCAGTCGACAGGTAAACAATCAGCCCCAGCATTTT. As protein: CASRQVNNQPQHF.

This sequence joins TRBV5-1 and TRBJ1-6; 11 positions agree with TRBD1. V dropped 2 bases and J dropped 10; count of bases not matched to a gene: 2. The V gene's germline CDR1 is SGHRS and CDR2 YFSETQ. CDR3 size: 14 residues. The chain's CDR3 is CASSLGDRGSPLHF. The CDR3 nucleotides read TGCGCCAGCAGCTTAGGGGACAGGGGGTCACCCCTCCACTTT.

A few counts support this clone. The chain couples TRBV19 to TRBJ2-7, with 8 bases lining up with TRBD2. Unmatched junction bases numbered 20, after V lost 10 bases and J lost 6 bases. CDR1 LNHDA and CDR2 SQIVND come from the germline V gene (reference sequence). The CDR3 loop spans 16 amino acids. This CDR3 reads CATAPYAGGPLGEQYF. CDR3 sequence (DNA): TGTGCCACCGCCCCCTACGCGGGAGGACCGCTGGGCGAGCAGTACTTC. Supplemented by reference TRBV19 and TRBJ2-7, the full variable domain reads DGGITQSPKYLFRKEGQNVTLSCEQNLNHDAMYWYRQDPGQGLRLIYYSQIVNDFQKGDIAEGYSVSREKKESFPLTVTSAQKNPTAFYLCATAPYAGGPLGEQYFGPGTRLTVT.

J is TRBJ1-1 and V is TRBV5-6, with D hard to call. CDR1 SGHDT and CDR2 YYEEEE come from the germline V gene. Trimming took 0 bases from V and 1 from J, leaving 10 bases between them. The CDR3 is made up of 15 amino acids. CDR3 region: CASSLDPRGNTEAFF. DNA for the CDR3: TGTGCCAGCAGCTTGGACCCCCGGGGGAACACTGAAGCTTTCTTT.

The V call is TRBV5-6, the J call TRBJ1-3; 7 nucleotides match TRBD1. Trimming removed 0 bases from V and 2 bases from J; junction bases left unmatched: 2. The V gene's germline CDR1 is SGHDT and CDR2 YYEEEE. There are 15 residues in the CDR3. CDR3 bases: TGTGCCAGCAGCTTGGCAGGACAGGCTGGAAACACCATATATTTT. Translation gives CASSLAGQAGNTIYF.

This clone was detected only once. The chain has TRBV5-1 and TRBJ2-7; weak D call: TRBD2 (7 bases). Trimming removed 1 base from V and 4 bases from J, with 15 bases in between. The CDR3 has 15 amino acids. Germline values: CDR1 SGHRS, CDR2 YFSETQ. The CDR3 nucleotides read TGCGCCAGCAGCTTGAACGCGGGGGCTGGGTACGAGCAGTACTTC. Its protein is CASSLNAGAGYEQYF.

The gene calls are TRBV4-1 and TRBJ1-5; tentatively, D is TRBD1 (5 bases). Germline V gene data show CDR1 as MGHRA and CDR2 as YSYEKL. The CDR3 contains 15 residues. Trimming took off 0 bases at V and 3 bases at J, with 9 bases between the two ends. In nucleotides, the CDR3 is TGCGCCAGCAGCCAAGAGACAGAAAACAATCAGCCCCAGCATTTT. Its translation is CASSQETENNQPQHF.

The DNA for the CDR3 is TGTGCCATCAGACCAGGGGCTCAGGGGAACACTGAAGCTTTCTTT. It specifies CAIRPGAQGNTEAFF. This rearrangement joins TRBV10-3 to TRBJ1-1, with D possibly matching TRBD1 (6 bases). The CDR3 has 15 residues. Between the trimmed V and J ends, which lost 6 bases and 1 base, there was a span of 15 bases. Per germline, CDR1 ENHRY and CDR2 SYGVKD.

This chain connects TRBV4-3 to TRBJ1-4; 9 nucleotides agree with TRBD1. V shed 3 bases, J shed 8 bases, and the junction held 10 bases outside the gene matches. Germline V gene lookup returns CDR1 LGHNA and CDR2 YSLEER. The CDR3 is made up of 16 amino acids. The CDR3: CASSQNNRGRWEKLFF. As DNA, the CDR3 is TGCGCCAGCAGCCAGAACAACAGGGGGCGTTGGGAAAAACTGTTTTTT.